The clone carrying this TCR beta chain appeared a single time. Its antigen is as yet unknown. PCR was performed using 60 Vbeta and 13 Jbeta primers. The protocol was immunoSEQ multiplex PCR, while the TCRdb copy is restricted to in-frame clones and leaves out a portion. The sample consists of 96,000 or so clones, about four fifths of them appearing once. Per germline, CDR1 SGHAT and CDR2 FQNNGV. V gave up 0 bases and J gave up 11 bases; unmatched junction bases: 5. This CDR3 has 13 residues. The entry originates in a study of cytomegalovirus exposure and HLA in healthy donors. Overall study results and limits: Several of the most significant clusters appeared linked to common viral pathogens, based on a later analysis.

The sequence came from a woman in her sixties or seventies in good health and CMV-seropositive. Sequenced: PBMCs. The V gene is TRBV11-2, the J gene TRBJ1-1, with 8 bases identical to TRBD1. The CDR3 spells CASSLDPDRAAFF. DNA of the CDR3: TGTGCCAGCAGCTTAGATCCGGACAGGGCGGCTTTCTTT.